The next 22 T cell receptor beta chains were all read from a single sample in a study of T-cell memory formation after mild COVID-19. Each CDR3 protein gets one entry after TCRdb re-called the 5' RACE reads with MiXCR. The data show tens of thousands of distinct CDR3 sequences, roughly 26% seen once. What was sequenced was PBMCs or a T cell subset sorted from them (not recorded which). The receptor source for this set is a young man who had mild COVID-19 (a few samples of this study predate the infection). Cell type and time point are not known.

The chain combines TRBV7-2 with TRBJ2-5; TRBD2 agrees at 11 bases. V lost 1 base and J lost 3; bases outside the gene matches: 4. CDR3 length: 16 amino acids. CDR1 and CDR2 (germline): SGHTA, FQGNSA. CDR3 region: CASSLDSGGAEETQYF. CDR3 coding DNA: TGTGCCAGCAGCTTAGATAGCGGGGGGGCCGAAGAGACCCAGTACTTC.

The chain joins TRBV5-1 to TRBJ2-2; TRBD2 matches at 12 bases. Trimming cost V 0 bases and J 5 bases; bases outside gene matches: 2. The CDR3 is made up of 16 amino acids. The germline V gene encodes CDR1 SGHRS and CDR2 YFSETQ. CDR3 nucleotide sequence: TGCGCCAGCAGCTTGGATGGGACTAGCGGGACCGGGGAGCTGTTTTTT. Its translation is CASSLDGTSGTGELFF.

This chain links TRBV29-1 with TRBJ1-2, with D perhaps matching TRBD1 (6 bases). From germline, CDR1 is SQVTM and CDR2 ANQGSEA. The CDR3 has 13 amino acids. The V end lost 4 bases, the J end lost 6 bases, and 15 bases lay between the germline ends. The chain's CDR3 is CSVGFGRGDGYTF. CDR3 DNA sequence: TGCAGCGTTGGCTTCGGCAGGGGTGATGGCTACACCTTC.

In this sample, this clonotype turned up a few times. The chain combines TRBV15 with TRBJ2-7, with TRBD1 matching over 8 bases. Germline lookup yields CDR1 LNHNV and CDR2 YYDKDF (reference sequence). The CDR3 runs to 15 residues. Trimming at V came to 4 bases and at J to 3 bases, leaving 8 bases not matched to a gene. CDR3 residues: CATSKDRGPFYEQYF. Here the CDR3 DNA reads TGTGCCACCAGCAAAGACAGGGGACCTTTCTACGAGCAGTACTTC.

V and J are TRBV9 and TRBJ1-2, with 7 bases lining up with TRBD1. Losses at the gene ends were 3 bases for V and 5 bases for J; bases not matched to a gene: 10. CDR3 size: 15 residues. Germline CDR1 and CDR2: SGDLS and YYNGEE. The DNA for the CDR3 is TGTGCCAGCAGCGAGCGACAGGGCGAGGAATATGGCTACACCTTC. It translates to CASSERQGEEYGYTF.

About this clonotype itself: One end of the junction does not line up with germline, which may come from a read error. The rearrangement joins TRBV7-9 to TRBJ1-1; no reliable D call. The germline V gene has CDR1 SEHNR and CDR2 FQNEAQ (reference sequence). The CDR3 has 12 residues. CDR3 coding DNA: TGTGCCGGCAGCTCAGGTGTAGCTGAAGCTTTCTTT. Translation: CAGSSGVAEAFF.

This clonotype was seen more than once but under ten times. The chain employs TRBV7-9 and TRBJ1-2, with D tentatively TRBD1 (5 bases). Germline assignment: CDR1 SEHNR and CDR2 FQNEAQ (reference sequence). The CDR3 covers 15 residues. Trimming cost V 5 bases and J 4 bases, with 17 bases left between them. CDR3: CASSATRQPIYGYTF. DNA of the CDR3: TGTGCCAGCAGCGCCACCCGACAGCCGATCTATGGCTACACCTTC.

J is TRBJ2-5 and V is TRBV7-9; 8 positions agree with TRBD2. Germline lookup yields CDR1 SEHNR and CDR2 FQNEAQ (reference sequence). The V and J ends lost 7 bases and 0 bases, in that order; junction bases with no gene match: 4. CDR3 length: 14 amino acids. The CDR3 DNA follows: TGTGCCAGCACCACGGGGGGGGACCAAGAGACCCAGTACTTC. The encoded protein is CASTTGGDQETQYF.

In this sample, this clonotype turned up a few times. The V call is TRBV6-5, the J call TRBJ2-3; 11 nucleotides agree with TRBD1. With V trimmed by 5 bases and J by 4 bases, 8 bases remained unmatched. This CDR3 is 16 amino acids long. CDR1 is MNHEY and CDR2 is SVGAGI in the germline V gene. The CDR3 is CASSLQGQGAADTQYF. In DNA, the CDR3 is TGTGCCAGCAGTCTTCAAGGACAGGGGGCTGCAGATACGCAGTATTTT.

This clonotype was seen at least ten times. This CDR3 reads CASSIDRGCRDSSYEQYV. Written as DNA, the CDR3 is TGTGCCAGTAGTATAGATCGAGGATGTCGGGACAGCTCCTACGAGCAGTACGTC. The J gene is TRBJ2-7, the V gene TRBV19; 7 nucleotides agree with TRBD1. Germline trimming cut 0 bases from V and 0 bases from J; bases unmatched to any gene: 11. This CDR3 contains 18 residues. Germline loops: CDR1 LNHDA, CDR2 SQIVND (reference sequence).

This clonotype was observed a few times. V is TRBV9 and J is TRBJ2-1; TRBD1 might be the D (5 bases). V lost 4 bases and J 9 bases, leaving 17 bases between the germline ends. The CDR3 sequence is 14 residues long. Germline lookup yields CDR1 SGDLS and CDR2 YYNGEE. Here the CDR3 reads CASSPPSGYVEQFF. DNA for the CDR3: TGTGCCAGCAGCCCCCCGTCAGGGTACGTTGAGCAGTTCTTC.

The chain combines TRBV20-1 with TRBJ2-4, with TRBD2 matching 9 bases. The V gene end was trimmed by 6 bases and the J gene end by 0 bases; junction bases not matched to a gene: 3. The CDR3 is made up of 14 amino acids. Germline V lookup: CDR1 DFQATT, CDR2 SNEGSKA (reference sequence). The CDR3 coding sequence is TGCAGTGCCCGGACTAGCGAAGCCAAAAACATTCAGTACTTC. This translates into CSARTSEAKNIQYF.

This clonotype was found a few times. The CDR3 reads CASSKLGITQYF. In DNA, the CDR3 is TGTGCCAGCAGCAAATTAGGAATTACGCAGTATTTT. V gene TRBV11-2 combines with J gene TRBJ2-3; no reliable D call. The germline V gene encodes CDR1 SGHAT and CDR2 FQNNGV. Trimming took off 5 bases at V and 8 bases at J, with 11 bases between the two ends. The CDR3 extends over 12 amino acids.

The V call is TRBV28, the J call TRBJ2-5; 9 bases map to TRBD1. Germline-derived CDR1 and CDR2 are MDHEN and SYDVKM. This CDR3 has 14 residues. V trimming: 7 bases; J trimming: 4 bases; junction bases outside the gene matches: 7. CDR3 loop: CASIRDRDRETQYF. The CDR3 DNA follows: TGTGCCAGCATCCGGGACAGGGATCGAGAGACCCAGTACTTC.

V usage is TRBV3-1 and J usage is TRBJ2-7, with no clear D. CDR3 length equals 14 residues. Germline assignment: CDR1 LGHDT and CDR2 YNNKEL (reference sequence). The V end lost 4 bases, the J end lost 2 bases, and 12 bases lay between the germline ends. As DNA, the CDR3 is TGTGCCAGCAGCCGGCGAGTCCCACCCTACGAGCAGTACTTC. This sequence encodes CASSRRVPPYEQYF.

This clonotype was seen a handful of times. The V and J genes are TRBV6-5 and TRBJ2-1; perhaps TRBD1 as D (6 bases). The germline V and J ends were trimmed by 4 bases and 4 bases, with 14 bases remaining between them. The germline V gene has CDR1 MNHEY and CDR2 SVGAGI. The CDR3 sequence is 15 residues long. The CDR3 nucleotides read TGTGCCAGCAGTTTGGGCAGGGGCCAGTACAATGAGCAGTTCTTC. This gives the protein CASSLGRGQYNEQFF.

The count of this clonotype is one. The V and J genes are TRBV9 and TRBJ1-2; 9 bases are shared with TRBD1. CDR3 length equals 16 residues. With 3 bases clipped from V and 0 bases from J, the junction kept 6 bases outside the gene matches. The germline V gene encodes CDR1 SGDLS and CDR2 YYNGEE. CDR3 bases: TGTGCCAGCAGCGCTCTCGGGACAGGGTCTAACTATGGCTACACCTTC. This codes for CASSALGTGSNYGYTF.

The chain recombines TRBV4-3 with TRBJ2-7; the match to TRBD1 covers 10 bases. CDR1 is LGHNA and CDR2 is YSLEER in the germline V gene. V was pared by 4 bases and J by 0 bases, with 3 bases of the junction left unmatched. There are 15 residues in the CDR3. CDR3 sequence reads: CASSPGTGDSYEQYF. Written as DNA, the CDR3 is TGCGCCAGCAGCCCGGGGACAGGGGACTCCTACGAGCAGTACTTC.

This clonotype has a single count. The chain links TRBV19 to TRBJ1-5, with TRBD1 matching over 8 bases. V shed 5 bases, J shed 6 bases, and the junction held 6 bases outside the gene matches. The germline CDR1 and CDR2 sequences are LNHDA and SQIVND (reference sequence). This CDR3 comprises 14 residues. The CDR3 DNA is TGTGCCAGTAGTCCCAGGGGGCTGGGTCAGCCCCAGCATTTT. As protein: CASSPRGLGQPQHF.

This clonotype was observed a few times. A junction boundary mismatches the germline segment, possibly from a read error. The rearrangement joins TRBV7-9 to TRBJ2-3; D is unclear. The germline CDR1 and CDR2 sequences are SEHNR and FQNEAQ (reference sequence). The CDR3 covers 13 residues. The CDR3: CAGSLSEVDTQYF. The CDR3 region has the DNA TGTGCCGGCAGCTTATCAGAGGTGGATACGCAGTATTTT.

This clonotype has a count of ten or more. The chain carries TRBV7-8 and TRBJ2-2; D uncertain. The germline V gene has CDR1 SGHVS and CDR2 FQNEAQ. V was shortened by 6 bases and J by 0 bases, with 5 bases between the two germline ends. The CDR3 runs to 13 residues. The CDR3 is CASRNTNTGELFF. The CDR3, as DNA: TGTGCCAGCAGGAACACGAACACCGGGGAGCTGTTTTTT. The whole variable domain, filled in from reference TRBV7-8 and TRBJ2-2, reads GAGVSQSPRYKVAKRGQDVALRCDPISGHVSLFWYQQALGQGPEFLTYFQNEAQLDKSGLPSDRFFAERPEGSVSTLKIQRTQQEDSAVYLCASRNTNTGELFFGEGSRLTVL.

The V and J genes are TRBV15 and TRBJ2-1, with 7 bases identical to TRBD1. The germline V gene encodes CDR1 LNHNV and CDR2 YYDKDF (reference sequence). The J segment lost 0 bases and the V segment lost 0 bases, leaving 8 bases of the junction unmatched. This CDR3 contains 18 residues. The CDR3 protein is CATSRDTYRGDSYNEQFF. The CDR3 DNA sequence: TGTGCCACCAGCAGAGATACTTACAGGGGTGACTCCTACAATGAGCAGTTCTTC.